This entry lists 18 T cell receptor beta chains sequenced from one sample in a study of blood T cell repertoires in COVID-19. Data came from immunoSEQ multiplex PCR; TCRdb stores just in-frame clones and leaves some out. The sample lists some 150,000 clones, approximately 86% seen once, with almost 8.5% in the top ten. The sequenced sample was peripheral blood. The receptors were sampled from a woman aged 55-75 years with acute or convalescent COVID-19.

This clone was detected a few times. CDR3 loop: CASSPLGANTGELFF. CDR3 bases: TGCGCCAGCAGCCCCCTGGGGGCCAACACCGGGGAGCTGTTTTTT. This chain links TRBV5-1 with TRBJ2-2, with D possibly being TRBD1 (6 bases). Trimming pared 4 bases from V and 2 bases from J, leaving 12 bases between. The CDR3 sequence is 15 residues long. Germline assignment: CDR1 SGHRS and CDR2 YFSETQ.

Of note for this clone: At one boundary the junction diverges from the germline segment, which might be a read error. V is TRBV7-7 and J is TRBJ2-3; 15 bases agree with TRBD2. This CDR3 contains 14 residues. CDR1 is SSHAT, CDR2 FNYEAQ, per germline (reference sequence). The CDR3: CASSRTSGGGTQYF. The DNA of the CDR3 is TGTGCTAGCAGCCGGACTAGCGGGGGGGGTACGCAGTATTTT.

The chain recombines TRBV28 with TRBJ2-5; possibly TRBD2 for D (5 bases). This CDR3 spans 15 amino acids. Germline V lookup: CDR1 MDHEN, CDR2 SYDVKM. V lost 4 bases and J lost 4, with 16 bases in between. The CDR3 reads CASSSQWGVGETQYF. DNA for the CDR3: TGTGCCAGCAGTTCCCAATGGGGAGTGGGAGAGACCCAGTACTTC. Combining the CDR3 with reference TRBV28 and TRBJ2-5 gives the whole variable domain DVKVTQSSRYLVKRTGEKVFLECVQDMDHENMFWYRQDPGLGLRLIYFSYDVKMKEKGDIPEGYSVSREKKERFSLILESASTNQTSMYLCASSSQWGVGETQYFGPGTRLLVL.

The chain has TRBV27 and TRBJ2-3, with 12 bases fitting TRBD2. CDR1 is MNHEY and CDR2 is SMNVEV in the germline V gene (reference sequence). The V and J ends lost 3 bases and 0 bases, in that order; junction bases with no gene match: 7. There are 18 residues in the CDR3. In DNA form, the CDR3 reads TGTGCCAGCAGTTTTTGGGGGACTAGCGGGTTTAGCACAGATACGCAGTATTTT. Translated: CASSFWGTSGFSTDTQYF.

This clone has just one count. V and J are TRBV7-8 and TRBJ1-6; D perhaps matches TRBD1 (5 bases). Trimming cost V 1 base and J 10 bases, with 20 bases left between them. Germline CDR1 and CDR2: SGHVS and FQNEAQ. The CDR3 consists of 17 residues. CDR3: CASSLGSRTQVGSPLHF. The CDR3 nucleotides read TGTGCCAGCAGCTTAGGGTCACGGACACAGGTTGGCTCACCCCTCCACTTT.

This sequence joins TRBV25-1 and TRBJ2-2; D ambiguous. V dropped 5 bases and J dropped 7 bases, with 8 bases sitting between them. This CDR3 region has 12 residues. The germline V gene encodes CDR1 MGHDK and CDR2 SYGVNS. The CDR3 loop reads CASSPPLGELFF. In nucleotides, the CDR3 is TGTGCCAGCAGTCCCCCACTCGGGGAGCTGTTTTTT.

V and J are TRBV5-1 and TRBJ2-7; 15 positions agree with TRBD2. Germline assignment: CDR1 SGHRS and CDR2 YFSETQ. With 4 bases clipped from V and 3 bases from J, the junction kept 8 bases outside the gene matches. This CDR3 contains 17 residues. The CDR3 DNA reads as TGCGCCAGCAGCAGGGGACTAGCGGGGGGCCTTCTCTACGAGCAGTACTTC. Amino acids: CASSRGLAGGLLYEQYF. Drawing the rest from reference TRBV5-1 and TRBJ2-7, the complete variable domain is KAGVTQTPRYLIKTRGQQVTLSCSPISGHRSVSWYQQTPGQGLQFLFEYFSETQRNKGNFPGRFSGRQFSNSRSEMNVSTLELGDSALYLCASSRGLAGGLLYEQYFGPGTRLTVT.

The J gene is TRBJ1-2, the V gene TRBV29-1; 7 bases align to TRBD1. CDR1 is SQVTM and CDR2 is ANQGSEA in the germline V gene. Trimming took 7 bases from V and 2 from J; bases not matched to a gene: 7. The CDR3 is made up of 13 amino acids. The chain's CDR3 is CSAPETGNYGYTF. The CDR3, as DNA: TGCAGCGCTCCGGAGACAGGGAACTATGGCTACACCTTC.

J is TRBJ2-7 and V is TRBV11-3; TRBD1 aligns across 11 bases. The CDR3 is made up of 15 amino acids. Germline V CDR1 and CDR2: SGHNT, YENEEA. V shed 3 bases, J shed 2 bases, and the junction held 3 bases outside the gene matches. CDR3 sequence reads: CASSFRDRGAYEQYF. CDR3 in DNA: TGTGCCAGCAGCTTCCGGGACAGGGGGGCCTACGAGCAGTACTTC.

A single count supports this clone. The rearrangement joins TRBV27 to TRBJ1-2; D is unresolved. V was trimmed by 6 bases and J by 6 bases, leaving 17 bases between them. This CDR3 region has 14 residues. CDR1 MNHEY and CDR2 SMNVEV come from the germline V gene (reference sequence). In DNA, the CDR3 is TGTGCCAGCAGCTTAAAACCCGGGGTCGATGGCTACACCTTC. Protein: CASSLKPGVDGYTF.

V usage is TRBV4-1 and J usage is TRBJ2-7, with 13 bases that match TRBD2. V trimming: 2 bases; J trimming: 5 bases; junction bases outside the gene matches: 15. This CDR3 has 19 residues. Germline V gene sequence: CDR1 MGHRA, CDR2 YSYEKL. CDR3 residues: CASSQSPPGPGLAGNEQYF. The CDR3 DNA reads as TGCGCCAGCAGCCAATCCCCTCCTGGCCCGGGACTAGCGGGGAACGAGCAGTACTTC.

V and J are TRBV15 and TRBJ2-5; 7 nucleotides line up with TRBD2. The germline V gene has CDR1 LNHNV and CDR2 YYDKDF (reference sequence). The CDR3 sequence is 15 residues long. The trim removed 0 bases at V and 5 bases at J, leaving 6 bases unmatched. The chain's CDR3 is CATSRDGGRWETQYF. As DNA, the CDR3 is TGTGCCACCAGCAGAGACGGGGGGAGATGGGAGACCCAGTACTTC.

This sequence joins TRBV18 and TRBJ2-2, with 7 bases aligning to TRBD2. Per germline, CDR1 KGHSH and CDR2 LQKENI. This CDR3 has 16 residues. J was trimmed by 6 bases and V by 2 bases; bases with no gene match: 9. Here the CDR3 DNA reads TGTGCCAGCTCACCAGAAAGACAGCGGGACGCCGGGGAGCTGTTTTTT. Translation gives CASSPERQRDAGELFF.

This rearrangement joins TRBV24-1 to TRBJ2-7; 8 bases align to TRBD1. The germline CDR1 and CDR2 sequences are KGHDR and SFDVKD. With 4 bases clipped from V and 3 bases from J, the junction kept 10 bases outside the gene matches. The CDR3 has 16 residues. The CDR3 protein is CATSDGRTGRIYEQYF. Written as DNA, the CDR3 is TGTGCCACCAGTGACGGTAGGACAGGGAGGATCTACGAGCAGTACTTC.

The chain uses TRBV19 and TRBJ1-5; D not certain. Trimming left V 3 bases short and J 1 base short, with 13 bases between. CDR1 is LNHDA, CDR2 SQIVND, per germline (reference sequence). This CDR3 has 16 residues. The CDR3 DNA reads as TGTGCCAGTAGTATTTTAACAGCCAACAGCAATCAGCCCCAGCATTTT. Its translation: CASSILTANSNQPQHF. Based on the CDR3 plus reference TRBV19 and TRBJ1-5, the full variable domain is DGGITQSPKYLFRKEGQNVTLSCEQNLNHDAMYWYRQDPGQGLRLIYYSQIVNDFQKGDIAEGYSVSREKKESFPLTVTSAQKNPTAFYLCASSILTANSNQPQHFGDGTRLSIL.

The genes are TRBV7-2 and TRBJ2-4; 7 nucleotides align to TRBD2. Trimming took 4 bases from V and 1 from J; bases not matched to a gene: 13. The V gene's germline CDR1 is SGHTA and CDR2 FQGNSA. This CDR3 is 18 amino acids long. The CDR3 DNA reads as TGTGCCAGCAGCTCCACACCCTCTGGGAGGGCGGCCAAAAACATTCAGTACTTC. Translating it yields CASSSTPSGRAAKNIQYF.

The rearrangement uses TRBV11-2 and TRBJ1-1; 7 nucleotides align to TRBD1. The germline V gene has CDR1 SGHAT and CDR2 FQNNGV. J lost 1 base, V lost 4 bases, and 9 bases had no gene match. The CDR3 sequence is 16 residues long. The CDR3 loop is CASSSDREYRNTEAFF. The CDR3 nucleotides read TGTGCCAGCAGCTCCGACAGGGAGTATAGGAACACTGAAGCTTTCTTT.

This chain joins TRBV9 and TRBJ2-5; 8 bases align to TRBD1. The CDR3 is made up of 15 amino acids. Germline V gene lookup returns CDR1 SGDLS and CDR2 YYNGEE. With 1 base clipped from V and 5 bases from J, the junction kept 7 bases outside the gene matches. DNA for the CDR3: TGTGCCAGCAGCGTACAGGGGGCGCTTACGGAGACCCAGTACTTC. Amino acid sequence: CASSVQGALTETQYF.